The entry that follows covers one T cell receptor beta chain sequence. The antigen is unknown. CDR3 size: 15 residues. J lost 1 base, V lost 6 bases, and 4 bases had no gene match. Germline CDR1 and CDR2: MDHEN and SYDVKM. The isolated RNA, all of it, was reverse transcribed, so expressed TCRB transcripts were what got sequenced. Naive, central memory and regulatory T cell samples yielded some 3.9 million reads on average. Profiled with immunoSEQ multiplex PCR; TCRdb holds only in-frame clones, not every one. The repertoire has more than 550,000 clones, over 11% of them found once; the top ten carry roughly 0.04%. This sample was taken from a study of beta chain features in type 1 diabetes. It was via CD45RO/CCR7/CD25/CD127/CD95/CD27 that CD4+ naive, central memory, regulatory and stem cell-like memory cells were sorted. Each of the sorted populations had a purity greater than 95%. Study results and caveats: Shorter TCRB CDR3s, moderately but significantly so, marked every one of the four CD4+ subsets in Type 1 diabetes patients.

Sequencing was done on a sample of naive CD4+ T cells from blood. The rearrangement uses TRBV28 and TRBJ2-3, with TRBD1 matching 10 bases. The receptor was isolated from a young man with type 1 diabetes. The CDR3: CASSSTGGGTDTQYF. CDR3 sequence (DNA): TGTGCCAGCAGCTCGACAGGGGGCGGCACAGATACGCAGTATTTT.